This T cell receptor beta chain came from a study of cytomegalovirus exposure and HLA in healthy donors (TCRdb year 2017). As for the study more broadly: In an earlier analysis of under 750 of the donors, 250 to 350 Gb of sequence data and 120 million or so unique TCR beta sequences from roughly 200 million T cells were reported. Rather than using new phenotypic data, the later analysis identified candidate immune exposures from TCR beta sequences and from how often those sequences occurred across donors. Using immunosequencing, the study profiled T cell repertoires from about 620 subjects and related those repertoires to cytomegalovirus serostatus. Donor age, sex, ethnicity and CMV serostatus were collected together with the repertoire data. High-throughput TCR immunosequencing, statistical association of individual TCRs with disease status, and machine learning were combined to predict cytomegalovirus infection status. In a later genetic analysis, genome-wide SNP genotypes for about three fifths of the roughly 670 donors were used, and that subset was treated as a discovery cohort. Every repertoire in the discovery cohort had been generated on one and the same sequencing platform. Typing coverage differed by locus: A, B, C, DRB1 and DQB1 were typed in about 629-640 donors, DQA1 in 500 to 550, DPA1 in over 600, and DPB1 in just under 490. Among about 410 genotyped donors of the cohort, an average of around 250,000 unique TCR beta nucleotide sequences was sequenced per donor, of which about 18% were non-productive. An earlier analysis of some 600 of the donors applied high-throughput TCR beta sequencing to assess whether each TCR beta V gene segment acted as functional or pseudogenic. Four to six DR-DQ haplotypes were handled as single units for association and clustering, since linkage in the cohort was strong. An early release that covered fewer than 800 HLA-typed donors contained approximately 300 gigabases of sequencing data and roughly 84 million unique TCR sequences. Both class I and class II loci were covered by HLA typing, at four-digit resolution. Of the approximately 400 genotyped donors, 80% to 90% were placed in the genetic ancestry cluster associated with self-reported Caucasian donors. A later analysis re-examined previously published TCR beta repertoires from over 500 donors and added high-resolution HLA genotyping to investigate patterns of TCR occurrence. The aim of the study was to test whether cataloging public T cell receptors could identify signatures of past pathogen exposure. In addition to the first cohort of approximately 650 subjects, a separate validation cohort of around 110 different subjects was used. Points the paper makes about the study in general: The only immune exposure information available for the cohort was CMV serostatus. The study listed 164 TCR beta chains as associated with cytomegalovirus. Because the 87-base-pair reads could not distinguish some IMGT-functional V segments, including TRBV6-2 and TRBV6-3, those segments were excluded. A later genetic analysis reported fewer N-insertions in productive TCRs among donors in an Asian-associated ancestry cluster than the approximately 670-donor mean. Most TCR sequences were observed very rarely across donors, whereas some public TCRs were present in many individuals. A few of the identified cytomegalovirus-associated TCR beta chains were confirmed in vitro to be specific for cytomegalovirus antigens. In a later analysis, HLA-associated TCR beta chains showed more clonal expansion and lower generation probabilities than non-associated chains that were equally common. A later analysis associated 17,000 or so TCR beta sequences with specific HLA alleles at a false discovery rate of 0.05. The classifier was reported to diagnose cytomegalovirus status with high specificity and sensitivity in both the original cohort and the validation cohort. A later analysis found that most CMV-associated TCR beta chains appeared HLA-restricted, with HLA associations seemingly driven largely by CMV exposure. Presence/absence analyses assumed roughly uniform sequencing depth across donors, an assumption that may not hold. According to a later analysis, TCR association rates differed among HLA loci, with DRB1 alleles showing the most associated TCRs and HLA-C alleles showing the fewest. HLA typing was unavailable for some donors at each locus, so association tests used only the typed subset. The authors suggested that the approach could potentially be extended to other disease states and immunological phenotypes. This cohort had only TCR beta chains sequenced, and the lack of alpha or paired-chain data limited which features could be detected. The earlier analysis of 587 of the donors excluded approximately 17 rarely observed V segments, including chromosome 9 orphons, because counts were too low. A group of highly shared sequence variants was considered likely to be a technical artifact of the sequencing pipeline. A further reported finding was that TCR beta sequences accurately predicted the HLA-A and HLA-B alleles for most subjects in the first cohort. Linkage disequilibrium might explain the correlated functional status among segregating V segments, but an unknown experimental factor could not be ruled out. In a later genetic analysis, a missense DCLRE1C variant was associated with V-gene and J-gene trimming of TCR beta chains, and the association was replicated in an independent cohort. According to a later analysis, parvovirus B19, influenza, CMV and Epstein-Barr virus appeared linked to several top co-occurrence clusters. In an earlier analysis of 587 of the donors, most TCR beta V segments were observed in productive rearrangements about 90% or about 30% of the time, broadly matching IMGT annotations. When HLA alleles, especially DR and DQ, strongly co-occurred, TCR associations were difficult to assign to individual alleles.

Receptor libraries were prepared by the immunoSEQ multiplex PCR assay. For the multiplex PCR, a mixture combining 60 forward primers for TCR Vbeta segments and 13 reverse primers for TCR Jbeta segments was used. The CDR3 region of rearranged TCR beta genes was amplified from genomic DNA by a multiplex PCR assay. Amplified TCR beta libraries were sequenced as 87-base-pair reads on the Illumina HiSeq System. The study's processing was this. In a later analysis, about 80 million unique TCR beta chains were counted across the roughly 610 repertoires, and about 9.9 million of these chains were shared by at least two donors. Raw reads were error-corrected and collapsed into unique sequences by a nearest-neighbor algorithm in which closely related sequences were merged to remove PCR and sequencing errors. V, D and J gene segments were assigned by aligning CDR3 sequences to IMGT reference sequences. For a sequence to be retained, a match of at least six nucleotides to both a V gene segment and a J gene segment was required. A rearrangement was called productive if the CDR3 had no stop codons and remained in frame with V and J, and every other rearrangement was called non-productive. Following IMGT convention, CDR3 was defined as the stretch from the second conserved V-encoded cysteine up to the conserved J-encoded phenylalanine. In an earlier analysis of some 550 of the donors, sequences lacking an unambiguous match to a single V gene segment were excluded. An earlier analysis of several hundred of the donors called V segments functional above 56.7% productive rearrangements and segregating when the between-donor standard deviation exceeded 5%. A statistical classification framework was developed to diagnose cytomegalovirus status using the catalog of TCR beta chain sequences. V and J gene assignment, in a later analysis, came from comparing TCR nucleotide sequences with IMGT/GENE-DB human TR gene sequences. In a later analysis, CDR3 sequences and most-parsimonious VDJ recombination scenarios were assigned using the TCRdist pipeline. In a later analysis, each TCR beta chain was defined by its CDR3 amino acid sequence together with its V-gene family, and reads without a unique V-gene family were excluded. A later analysis removed several hundred highly shared, low-generation-probability nucleotide sequences to deal with suspected cross-contamination and a sequencing artifact. In a later analysis, a clonal expansion index for each public chain was calculated from normalized within-repertoire ranks of inferred template counts. A later analysis computed generation probabilities with a VDJ recombination model fitted to out-of-frame rearrangements, and checked the results against IGoR. In a later analysis, TCR-TCR, TCR-HLA and TCR-CMV co-occurrence was scored with hypergeometric tests, and a repertoire-size bias correction was applied to TCR pairs. A later analysis estimated false discovery rates by permuting HLA or CMV assignments 20 times. A later analysis grouped co-occurring TCRs with DBSCAN, adding TCRdist sequence similarity when clustering within HLA-allele-positive subsets. For co-occurrence clustering, repertoires with fewer than 30,000 or more than 120,000 public chains were excluded, along with about five repertoires with anomalous nucleotide sharing. TCRdb limited this immuneACCESS table to in-frame rearrangements with V and J called. A share of clones is missing; checked studies link under half to unresolved V genes, and the rest is unexplained. The D gene and trimming were derived from the DNA, and the V and J assignments and clone size from that table. Recorded for this sample are more than 100,000 clones; around 77% of them occurred a single time. The biggest ten clones account for 3.5% to 4% of the sample.

The cohort was made up of roughly 670 healthy bone marrow donors. At the time of sampling, all cohort members were nominally healthy, though unrecorded immune exposures were likely present. CMV serostatus was recorded as positive for about 300 and negative for about 50% of the roughly 670 cohort members, whereas no CMV serostatus was recorded for the donor in question. A peripheral blood sample was provided by each donor, and peripheral blood mononuclear cells were used for TCR beta sequencing. Genomic DNA was extracted from the blood cell samples with the Qiagen DNeasy Blood Extraction Kit. As to this clone: The antigen it binds to is not known. Base qualities are not provided; no much larger clone lies one nucleotide away.

Measured from the cysteine to the phenylalanine, the CDR3 is 13 residues long. The sequence is cut down to CDR3 DNA, 39 bases in frame from base 1. CDR1 and CDR2, looked up from the germline V gene, are SNHLY and FYNNEI. V and J lose 8 bases and 4 bases, and a span of 14 bases separates them. This receptor chain uses TRBV2 and TRBJ1-1; the D gene is possibly TRBD1, with 5 bases matching. The sample consisted of PBMCs. The clonotype originates from a human donor in good health. The sequenced DNA is TGTGCCAGCGCGACGGGGGGTAGCACTGAAGCTTTCTTT. Translated, this gives CASATGGSTEAFF.